The clone carrying this TCR beta chain was picked up a small number of times. Its antigen is unidentified. The data derive from a study of regulatory T cells in long-lasting Graves disease. On the study more broadly: Positivity for TSH receptor antibodies plus over 5 years of antithyroid drugs meant persistent Graves' disease.

Trimming took off 3 bases at V and 3 bases at J, with 12 bases between the two ends. The CDR3 has 15 amino acids. CDR1 is MDHEN, CDR2 SYDVKM, per germline. Noted time point: persistent/refractory GD, antithyroid drugs over 5 years with positive TRAb. PBMC-derived RNA was used for the TCR library. EDTA tubes received about 9.2 milliliters of collected peripheral blood. Study observations and caveats: Persistent-disease Graves' patients showed less TCR diversity than new cases. The study examined only peripheral blood, not thyroid tissue.

Sequencing libraries for TCR beta were prepared with iRepertoire HTBI primers and Arm-PCR of CDR3 regions. TCRdb analysed the multiplex PCR reads with MiXCR anew, one entry per CDR3 protein. The table shows around 450,000 distinct CDR3 sequences, with roughly 21% occurring only once. The sample here was peripheral blood mononuclear cells (PBMCs), taken when the disease was refractory, from a patient treated with antithyroid drugs. The V and J genes are TRBV28 and TRBJ1-5; D gene unclear. The source of this sequence is a female donor with Graves disease. CDR3 loop: CASSFGSTPNQPQHF. CDR3 in DNA: TGTGCCAGCAGTTTCGGCTCCACTCCCAATCAGCCCCAGCATTTT.